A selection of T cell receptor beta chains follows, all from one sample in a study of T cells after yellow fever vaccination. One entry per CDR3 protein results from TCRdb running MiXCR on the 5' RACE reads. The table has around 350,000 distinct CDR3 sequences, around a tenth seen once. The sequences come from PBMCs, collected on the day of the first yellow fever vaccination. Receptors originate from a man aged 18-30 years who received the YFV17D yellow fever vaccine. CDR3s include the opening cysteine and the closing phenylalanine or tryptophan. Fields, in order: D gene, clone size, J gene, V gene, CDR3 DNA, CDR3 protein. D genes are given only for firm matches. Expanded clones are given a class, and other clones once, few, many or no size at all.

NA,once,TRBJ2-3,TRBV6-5,TGTGCCAGCAGTTACTTCCGGGACCCCCTGGCCACAGATACGCAGTATTTT,CASSYFRDPLATDTQYF
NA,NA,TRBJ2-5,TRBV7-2,TGTGCCAGCAGCTTAGACGTGCGGACCCAGTACTTC,CASSLDVRTQYF
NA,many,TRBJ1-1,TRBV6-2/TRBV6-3,TGTGCCAGCAGTGACCCAGGGTTCATGAACACTGAAGCTTTCTTT,CASSDPGFMNTEAFF
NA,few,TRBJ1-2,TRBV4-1,TGCGCCAGCAGCCCTCAGTTCGGCACTACTAACTATGGCTACACCTTC,CASSPQFGTTNYGYTF
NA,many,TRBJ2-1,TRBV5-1,TGCGCCAGCAGCTTGGCGGCTTCCTCCTACAATGAGCAGTTCTTC,CASSLAASSYNEQFF
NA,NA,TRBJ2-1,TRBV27,TGTGCCAGCAGTTTCTGGAAAATTCCCCTATACGATGAGCAGTTCTTC,CASSFWKIPLYDEQFF
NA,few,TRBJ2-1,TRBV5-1,TGCGCCAGCAGCTTGGTGGGGGTTCTCTACAATGAGCAGTTCTTC,CASSLVGVLYNEQFF
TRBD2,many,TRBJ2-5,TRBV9,TGTGCCAGCAGCGTAGGCCCTAGCGGGGGTGAAGAGACCCAGTACTTC,CASSVGPSGGEETQYF
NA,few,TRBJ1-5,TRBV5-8,TGTGCCAGCAGCTTCTCAGAAAAGGGGGAGGGCAATCAGCCCCAGCATTTT,CASSFSEKGEGNQPQHF
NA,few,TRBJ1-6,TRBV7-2,TGTGCCAGCAGCTTTTATTTTATTAATTCACCCCTCCACTTT,CASSFYFINSPLHF
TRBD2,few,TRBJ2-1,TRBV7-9,TGTGCCAGCAGCTTAAAAGGGAGGGGGCAGTTCTTC,CASSLKGRGQFF
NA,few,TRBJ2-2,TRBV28,TGTGCCAGCAGTTTCTATCTTGGGGGGAACACCGGGGAGCTGTTTTTT,CASSFYLGGNTGELFF
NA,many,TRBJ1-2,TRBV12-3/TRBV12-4,TGTGCCAGCGCCCGGGGATTTGGCTACACCTTC,CASARGFGYTF
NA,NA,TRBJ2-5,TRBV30,TGTGCCTGGATTAGGAGGGGGGGCCTAGGAGAGACCCAGTACTTC,CAWIRRGGLGETQYF
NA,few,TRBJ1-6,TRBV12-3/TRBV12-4,TGTGCCAGCAGGGGGGGGCTAGAAAATTCACCCCTCCACTTT,CASRGGLENSPLHF
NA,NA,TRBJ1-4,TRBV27,TGTGCCAGCAGTCCTCTGGGGTGGGCTAATGAAAAACTGTTTTTT,CASSPLGWANEKLFF
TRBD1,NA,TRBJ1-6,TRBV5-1,TGCGCCAGCAGCTTGGTATGGGGACAGGGTTACTCCTATAATTCACCCCTCCACTTT,CASSLVWGQGYSYNSPLHF
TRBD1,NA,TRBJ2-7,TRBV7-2,TGTGCCAGCAGCCCCGGGACAGGGGGGGCCTACGAGCAGTACTTC,CASSPGTGGAYEQYF
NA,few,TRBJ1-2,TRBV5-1,TGCGCCAGCACTGGGAGCGCCGGCAGTTATGGCTACACCTTC,CASTGSAGSYGYTF
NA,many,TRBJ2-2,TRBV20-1,TGCAGTGCTCACTCCGGCACAGCGAACACCGGGGAGCTGTTTTTT,CSAHSGTANTGELFF
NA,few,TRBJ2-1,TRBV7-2,TGTGCCAGCAGCGCCTGGGGTGATGACAATGAGCAGTTCTTC,CASSAWGDDNEQFF
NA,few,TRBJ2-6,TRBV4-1,TGCGCCAGCAGCCCAGGACCGAGCTCTGGGGCCAACGTCCTGACTTTC,CASSPGPSSGANVLTF
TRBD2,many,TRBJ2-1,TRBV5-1,TGCGCCAGCAGGCGGGGGAACAATGAGCAGTTCTTC,CASRRGNNEQFF
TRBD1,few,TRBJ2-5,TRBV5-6,TGTGCCAGCAGCTCTACAGGGGGGTCGGGAGAGACCCAGTACTTC,CASSSTGGSGETQYF
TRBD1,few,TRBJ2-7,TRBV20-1,TGCAGTGCTAGAGCTTACGACAGGGGCTACGAGCAGTACTTC,CSARAYDRGYEQYF
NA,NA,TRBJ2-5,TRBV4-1,TGCGCCAGCAGCTCCAGGGTTGACTATCGGGAGACCCAGTACTTC,CASSSRVDYRETQYF
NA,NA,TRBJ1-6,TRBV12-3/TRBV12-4,TGTGCCAGCAGCCTAGAGTACAGGTTGAATTCACCCCTCCACTTT,CASSLEYRLNSPLHF
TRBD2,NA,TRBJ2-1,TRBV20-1,TGCAGTGCTAGAGATCGAGGAAGACTAGCGGGGCTGGGGACCTACAATGAGCAGTTCTTC,CSARDRGRLAGLGTYNEQFF
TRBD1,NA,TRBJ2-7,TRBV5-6,TGTGCCAGCAGCTTGCGTGGGCAGGGGGACAGTGCCTTC,CASSLRGQGDSAF
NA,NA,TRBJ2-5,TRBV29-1,TGCACCGGGGCCAGCCAAGAGACCCAGTACTTC,CTGASQETQYF
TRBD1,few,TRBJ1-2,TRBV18,TGTGCCAGCTCACCGACTACAGGGGAACATCGCTACACCTTC,CASSPTTGEHRYTF
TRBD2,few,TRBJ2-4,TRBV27,TGTGCCAGCCGGGGACTAGCGGGCATTCAGTACTTC,CASRGLAGIQYF
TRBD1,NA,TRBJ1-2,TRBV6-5,TGTGCCAGCAGCCGTCAGGGGGGCGGCTACACCTTC,CASSRQGGGYTF
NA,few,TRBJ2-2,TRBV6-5,TGTGCCAGCAGTTTTGGGTGGGAAGTTACCGGGGAGCTGTTTTTT,CASSFGWEVTGELFF
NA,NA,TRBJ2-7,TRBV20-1,TGCAGTGCTAGGCCGGACAACTCCTGCGAGCAGTACTTC,CSARPDNSCEQYF
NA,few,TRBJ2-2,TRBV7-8,TGTGCCAGCAGCTTAGCCAGGCTGAACACCGGGGAGCTGTTTTTT,CASSLARLNTGELFF
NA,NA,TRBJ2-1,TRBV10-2,TGCGCCAGCACTCTCGGGATTAGCAATGAGCAGTTCTTC,CASTLGISNEQFF
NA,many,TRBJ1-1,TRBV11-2,TGTGCCAGCAGCTTAACAGTCGGCGTGGGGAACACTGAAGCTTTCTTT,CASSLTVGVGNTEAFF
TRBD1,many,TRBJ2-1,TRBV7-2,TGTGCCAGCAGCTTAATGGGACAGAGCGATGAGCAGTTCTTC,CASSLMGQSDEQFF
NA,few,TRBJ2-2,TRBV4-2,TGTGCCAGCAGCCAAGATCGGAGGCAGGACACCGGGGAGCTGTTTTTT,CASSQDRRQDTGELFF
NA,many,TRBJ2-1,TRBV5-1,TGCGCCAGCAGCTTGCGTCCTGACCTCTCCTACAATGAGCAGTTCTTC,CASSLRPDLSYNEQFF
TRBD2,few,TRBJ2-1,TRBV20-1,TGCAGTGCTCGACTAGCGGGATACTACAATGAGCAGTTCTTC,CSARLAGYYNEQFF
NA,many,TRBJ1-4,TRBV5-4,TGTGCCAGCAGCTTCGATCTGGGTAATGAAAAACTGTTTTTT,CASSFDLGNEKLFF
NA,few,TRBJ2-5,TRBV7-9,TGTGCCAGCAGCCATGCGTCCTCGGACCGGGAGACCCAGTACTTC,CASSHASSDRETQYF
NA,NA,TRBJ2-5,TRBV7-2,TGTGCCAGCAGCTTATGGGCAGGGTCCGAGACCCAGTACTTC,CASSLWAGSETQYF
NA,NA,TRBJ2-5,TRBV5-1,TGCGCCAGCAGCCCGCCCGCAGGGGTTTTGGAGACCCAGTACTTC,CASSPPAGVLETQYF
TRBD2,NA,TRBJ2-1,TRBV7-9,TGTGCCAGCAGCCCCCCGGGAGCGGGGTTGTGGGATGAGCAGTTCTTC,CASSPPGAGLWDEQFF
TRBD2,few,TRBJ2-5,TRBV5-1,TGCGCCAGCAGGACAGACGAGCGGGGGGGCTGGAGAGAGACCCAGTACTTC,CASRTDERGGWRETQYF